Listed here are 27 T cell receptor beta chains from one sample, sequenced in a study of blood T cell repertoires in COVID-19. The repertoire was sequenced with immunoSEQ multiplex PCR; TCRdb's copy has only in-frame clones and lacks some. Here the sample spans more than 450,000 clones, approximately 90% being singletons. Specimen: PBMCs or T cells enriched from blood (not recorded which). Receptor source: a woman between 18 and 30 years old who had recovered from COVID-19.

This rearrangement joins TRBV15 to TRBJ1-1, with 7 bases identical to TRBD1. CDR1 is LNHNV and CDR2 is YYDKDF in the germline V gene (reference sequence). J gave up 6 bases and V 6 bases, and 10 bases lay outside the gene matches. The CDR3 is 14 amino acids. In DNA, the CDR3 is TGTGCCACCAGGGAGAACAGCAGGGGGTCTGAAGCTTTCTTT. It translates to CATRENSRGSEAFF.

The CDR3 DNA is TGTGCCAGCAGACCCGGGACAGGGTGGGATACGCAGTATTTT. Translation: CASRPGTGWDTQYF. The chain carries TRBV6-6 and TRBJ2-3; 9 bases are shared with TRBD1. This CDR3 has 14 amino acids. Germline assignment: CDR1 MNHNY and CDR2 SVGAGI (reference sequence). V was clipped by 6 bases and J by 6 bases; unmatched bases: 7.

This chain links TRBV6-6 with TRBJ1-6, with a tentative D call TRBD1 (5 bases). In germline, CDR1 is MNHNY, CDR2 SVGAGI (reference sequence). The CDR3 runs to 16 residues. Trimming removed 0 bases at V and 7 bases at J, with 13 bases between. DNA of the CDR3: TGTGCCAGCAGTTACTCGGGGAGGGGCACCAATTCACCCCTCCACTTT. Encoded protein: CASSYSGRGTNSPLHF.

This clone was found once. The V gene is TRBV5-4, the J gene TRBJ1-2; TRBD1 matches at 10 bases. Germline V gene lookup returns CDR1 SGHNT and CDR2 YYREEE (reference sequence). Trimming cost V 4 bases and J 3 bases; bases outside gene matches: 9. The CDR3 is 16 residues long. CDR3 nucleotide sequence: TGTGCCAGCAGCGCTCCCGGACAGGGGGTCTACTATGGCTACACCTTC. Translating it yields CASSAPGQGVYYGYTF.

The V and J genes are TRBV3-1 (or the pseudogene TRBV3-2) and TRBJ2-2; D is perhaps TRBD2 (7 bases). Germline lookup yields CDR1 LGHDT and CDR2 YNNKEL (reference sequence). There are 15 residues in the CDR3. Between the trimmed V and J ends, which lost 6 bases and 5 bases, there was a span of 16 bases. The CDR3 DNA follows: TGTGCCAGCAGTCCACGGGGGGCGGAAACCGGGGAGCTGTTTTTT. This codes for CASSPRGAETGELFF.

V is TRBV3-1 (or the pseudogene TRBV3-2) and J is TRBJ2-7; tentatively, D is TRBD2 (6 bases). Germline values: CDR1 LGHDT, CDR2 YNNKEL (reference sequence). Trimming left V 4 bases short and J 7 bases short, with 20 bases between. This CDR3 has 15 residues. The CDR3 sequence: CASSRNRAGVGEQYF. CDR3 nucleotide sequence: TGTGCCAGCAGCCGTAACAGAGCGGGCGTGGGGGAGCAGTACTTC.

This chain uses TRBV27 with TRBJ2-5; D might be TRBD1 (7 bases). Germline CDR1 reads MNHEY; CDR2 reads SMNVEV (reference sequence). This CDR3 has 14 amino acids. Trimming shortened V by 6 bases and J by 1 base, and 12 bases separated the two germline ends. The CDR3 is CASSRGTVQETQYF. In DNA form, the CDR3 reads TGTGCCAGCAGCCGCGGGACAGTCCAAGAGACCCAGTACTTC.

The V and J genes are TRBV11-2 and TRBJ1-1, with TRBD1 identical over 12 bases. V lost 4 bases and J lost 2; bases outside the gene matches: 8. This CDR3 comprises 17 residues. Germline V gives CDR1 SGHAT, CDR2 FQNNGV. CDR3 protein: CASSYSSGTGGNTEAFF. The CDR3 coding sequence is TGTGCCAGCAGCTACAGCTCCGGGACAGGGGGCAACACTGAAGCTTTCTTT.

The CDR3 is CASSRDRELWGTDTQYF. For the CDR3, the DNA is TGTGCCAGCTCAAGAGACAGGGAGCTATGGGGCACAGATACGCAGTATTTT. This chain joins TRBV18 and TRBJ2-3, with 7 positions matching TRBD1. The CDR3 is 17 residues long. V was pared by 5 bases and J by 1 base, with 12 bases of the junction left unmatched. Germline V gene sequence: CDR1 KGHSH, CDR2 LQKENI.

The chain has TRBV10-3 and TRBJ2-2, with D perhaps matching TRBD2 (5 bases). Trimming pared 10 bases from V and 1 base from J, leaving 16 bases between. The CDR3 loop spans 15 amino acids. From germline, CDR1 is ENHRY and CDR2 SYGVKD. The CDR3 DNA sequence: TGTGCCAACCCCCAAGGGAGCGGGAACACCGGGGAGCTGTTTTTT. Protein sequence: CANPQGSGNTGELFF.

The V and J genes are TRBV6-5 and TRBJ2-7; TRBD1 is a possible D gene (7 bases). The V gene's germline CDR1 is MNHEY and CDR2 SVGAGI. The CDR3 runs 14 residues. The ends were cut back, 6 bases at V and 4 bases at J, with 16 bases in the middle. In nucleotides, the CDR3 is TGTGCCAGCAGACGGGGGACAGCCGATTACGAGCAGTACTTC. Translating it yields CASRRGTADYEQYF.

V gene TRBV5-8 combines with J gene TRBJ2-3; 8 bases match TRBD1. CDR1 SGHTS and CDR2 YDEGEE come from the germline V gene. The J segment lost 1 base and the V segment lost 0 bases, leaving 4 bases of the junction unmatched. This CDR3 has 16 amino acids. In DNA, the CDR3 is TGTGCCAGCAGCTTGGTGTCAGGGGGCGGCACAGATACGCAGTATTTT. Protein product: CASSLVSGGGTDTQYF.

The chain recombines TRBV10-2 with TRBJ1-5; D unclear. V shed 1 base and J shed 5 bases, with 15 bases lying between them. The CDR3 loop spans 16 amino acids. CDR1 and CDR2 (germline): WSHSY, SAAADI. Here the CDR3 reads CASSEYLRGLDQPQHF. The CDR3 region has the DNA TGCGCCAGCAGTGAGTATTTAAGAGGGTTGGATCAGCCCCAGCATTTT.

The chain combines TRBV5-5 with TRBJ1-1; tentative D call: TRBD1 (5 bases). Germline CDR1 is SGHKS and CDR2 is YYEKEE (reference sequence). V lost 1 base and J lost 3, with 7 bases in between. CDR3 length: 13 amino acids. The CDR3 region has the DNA TGTGCCAGCAGCTTGTCAGGGCACACTGAAGCTTTCTTT. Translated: CASSLSGHTEAFF.

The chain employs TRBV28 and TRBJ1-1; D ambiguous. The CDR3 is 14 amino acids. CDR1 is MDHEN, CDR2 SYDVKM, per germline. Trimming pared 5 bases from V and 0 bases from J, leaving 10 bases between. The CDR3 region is CASSPYTVNTEAFF. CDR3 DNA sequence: TGTGCCAGCAGTCCATACACAGTGAACACTGAAGCTTTCTTT.

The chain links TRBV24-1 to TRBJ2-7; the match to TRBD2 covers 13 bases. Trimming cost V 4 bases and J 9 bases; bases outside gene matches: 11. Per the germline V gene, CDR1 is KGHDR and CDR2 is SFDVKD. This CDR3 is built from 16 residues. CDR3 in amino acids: CATSDPGTSGDARQYF. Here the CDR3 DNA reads TGTGCCACCAGTGACCCTGGGACTAGCGGGGACGCCCGGCAGTACTTC.

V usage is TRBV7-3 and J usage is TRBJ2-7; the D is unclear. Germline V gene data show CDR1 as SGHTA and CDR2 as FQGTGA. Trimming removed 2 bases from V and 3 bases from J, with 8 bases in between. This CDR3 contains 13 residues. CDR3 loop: CASSLDPGYEQYF. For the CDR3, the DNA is TGTGCCAGCAGCTTAGACCCAGGCTACGAGCAGTACTTC.

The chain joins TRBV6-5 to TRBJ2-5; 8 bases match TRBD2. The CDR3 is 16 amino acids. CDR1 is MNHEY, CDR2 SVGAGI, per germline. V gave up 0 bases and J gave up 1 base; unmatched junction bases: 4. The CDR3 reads CASSYSPGLAQETQYF. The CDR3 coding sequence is TGTGCCAGCAGTTACTCCCCAGGACTAGCCCAAGAGACCCAGTACTTC.

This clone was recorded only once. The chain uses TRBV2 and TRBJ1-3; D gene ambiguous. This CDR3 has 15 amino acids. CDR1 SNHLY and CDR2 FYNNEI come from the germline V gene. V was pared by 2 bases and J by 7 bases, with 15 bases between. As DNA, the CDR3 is TGTGCCAGCAGTGAAATGGTCCCGGAGGGCAACACCATATATTTT. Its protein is CASSEMVPEGNTIYF. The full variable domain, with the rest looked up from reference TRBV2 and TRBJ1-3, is EPEVTQTPSHQVTQMGQEVILRCVPISNHLYFYWYRQILGQKVEFLVSFYNNEISEKSEIFDDQFSVERPDGSNFTLKIRSTKLEDSAMYFCASSEMVPEGNTIYFGEGSWLTVV.

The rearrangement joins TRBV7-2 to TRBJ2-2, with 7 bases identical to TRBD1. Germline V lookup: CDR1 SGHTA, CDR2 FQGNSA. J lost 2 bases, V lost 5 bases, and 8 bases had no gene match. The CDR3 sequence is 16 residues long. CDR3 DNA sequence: TGTGCCAGCAGCGGGGGTGGGACAGCCAACACCGGGGAGCTGTTTTTT. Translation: CASSGGGTANTGELFF.

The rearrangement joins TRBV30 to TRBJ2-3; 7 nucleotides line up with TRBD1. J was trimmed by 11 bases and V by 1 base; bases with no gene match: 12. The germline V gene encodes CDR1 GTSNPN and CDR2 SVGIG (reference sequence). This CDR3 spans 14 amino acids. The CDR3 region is CAWSALRQGLGQYF. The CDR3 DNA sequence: TGTGCCTGGAGTGCCTTACGACAGGGTCTAGGGCAGTATTTT. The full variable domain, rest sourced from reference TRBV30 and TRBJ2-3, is SQTIHQWPATLVQPVGSPLSLECTVEGTSNPNLYWYRQAAGRGLQLLFYSVGIGQISSEVPQNLSASRPQDRQFILSSKKLLLSDSGFYLCAWSALRQGLGQYFGPGTRLTVL.

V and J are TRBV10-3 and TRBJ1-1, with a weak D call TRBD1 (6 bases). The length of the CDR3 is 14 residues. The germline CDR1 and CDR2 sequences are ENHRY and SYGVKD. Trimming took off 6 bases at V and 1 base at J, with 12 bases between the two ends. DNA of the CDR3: TGTGCCATCAGCGGGTGGGACAAGAACACTGAAGCTTTCTTT. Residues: CAISGWDKNTEAFF.

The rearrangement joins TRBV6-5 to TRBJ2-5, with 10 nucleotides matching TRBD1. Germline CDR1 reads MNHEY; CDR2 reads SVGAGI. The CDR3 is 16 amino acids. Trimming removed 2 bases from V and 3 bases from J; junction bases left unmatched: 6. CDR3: CASSYGTGVGEETQYF. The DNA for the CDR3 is TGTGCCAGCAGTTACGGGACAGGGGTCGGGGAAGAGACCCAGTACTTC.

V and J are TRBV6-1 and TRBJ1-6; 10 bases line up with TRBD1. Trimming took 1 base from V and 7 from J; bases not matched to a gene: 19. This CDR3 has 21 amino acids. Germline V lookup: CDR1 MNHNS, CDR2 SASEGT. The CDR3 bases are TGTGCCAGCAGTGAAGACCATGGAGACAGGGGGCGCGTGACGGGAAATTCACCCCTCCACTTT. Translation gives CASSEDHGDRGRVTGNSPLHF.

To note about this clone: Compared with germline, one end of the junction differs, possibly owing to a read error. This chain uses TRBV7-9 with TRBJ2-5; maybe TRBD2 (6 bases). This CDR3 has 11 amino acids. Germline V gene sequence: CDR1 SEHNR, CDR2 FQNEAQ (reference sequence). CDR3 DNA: TGTGCCAGCAGCTCTCCGGGGGACCTCAACTTC. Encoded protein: CASSSPGDLNF.

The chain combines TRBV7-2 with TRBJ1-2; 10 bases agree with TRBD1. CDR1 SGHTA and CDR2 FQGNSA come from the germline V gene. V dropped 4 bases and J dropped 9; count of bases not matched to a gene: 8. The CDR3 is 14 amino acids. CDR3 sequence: CASSSVGTGVSYTF. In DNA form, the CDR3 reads TGTGCCAGCAGCTCGGTCGGGACAGGGGTGAGCTACACCTTC.

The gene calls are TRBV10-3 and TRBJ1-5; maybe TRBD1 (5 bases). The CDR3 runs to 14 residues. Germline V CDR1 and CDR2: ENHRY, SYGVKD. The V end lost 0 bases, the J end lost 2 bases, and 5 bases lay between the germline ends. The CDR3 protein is CAISESGGNQPQHF. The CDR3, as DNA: TGTGCCATCAGTGAGTCAGGGGGCAATCAGCCCCAGCATTTT.